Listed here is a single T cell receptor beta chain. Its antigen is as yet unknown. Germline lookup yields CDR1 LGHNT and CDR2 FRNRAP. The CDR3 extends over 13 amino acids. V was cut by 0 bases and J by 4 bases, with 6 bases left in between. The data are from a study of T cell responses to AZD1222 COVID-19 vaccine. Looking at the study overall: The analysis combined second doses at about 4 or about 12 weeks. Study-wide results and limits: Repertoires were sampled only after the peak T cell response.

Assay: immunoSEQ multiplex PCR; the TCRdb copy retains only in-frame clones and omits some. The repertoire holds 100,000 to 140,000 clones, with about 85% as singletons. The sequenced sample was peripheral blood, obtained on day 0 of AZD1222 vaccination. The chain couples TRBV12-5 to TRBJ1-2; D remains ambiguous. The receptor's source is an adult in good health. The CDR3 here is CASGLVGGYGYTF. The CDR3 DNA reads TGTGCTAGTGGTTTGGTCGGCGGCTATGGCTACACCTTC.